This entry lists 15 T cell receptor beta chains sequenced from one sample in a study of T cell clones after liver transplantation. The assay was immunoSEQ multiplex PCR, and TCRdb's table has in-frame clones only and misses some. The data hold roughly 40,000 clones, with approximately 86% observed a single time. The sample was CD4+ T cells from blood, taken 24 months after liver transplant. All receptors derive from a human patient who received a liver transplant. Some T cells may be supplied by the graft donor.

The chain couples TRBV2 to TRBJ2-7, with 11 nucleotides matching TRBD2. The CDR3 covers 14 residues. V was clipped by 8 bases and J by 6 bases; unmatched bases: 9. Germline CDR1 SNHLY, CDR2 FYNNEI. The CDR3 DNA is TGTGCCAGCGCCGACAGACTAGCGGGACTCGAGCAGTACTTC. Residues: CASADRLAGLEQYF.

The chain links TRBV19 to TRBJ2-5, with 7 bases that match TRBD1. There are 15 residues in the CDR3. Germline loops: CDR1 LNHDA, CDR2 SQIVND (reference sequence). With V trimmed by 6 bases and J by 3 bases, 10 bases remained unmatched. The CDR3 reads CASSAALTGEETQYF. CDR3 nucleotide sequence: TGTGCCAGTAGCGCAGCCCTCACAGGGGAAGAGACCCAGTACTTC.

V and J are TRBV7-7 and TRBJ2-2; 7 bases fit TRBD2. The CDR3 extends over 15 amino acids. Per germline, CDR1 SSHAT and CDR2 FNYEAQ (reference sequence). After removal of 6 bases from V and 4 bases from J, the junction contained 8 bases not matched to a gene. The CDR3 bases are TGTGCCAGCAGTCAACTAGCGTGGGGCACCGGGGAGCTGTTTTTT. Protein: CASSQLAWGTGELFF.

The chain employs TRBV19 and TRBJ1-1, with D tentatively TRBD1 (5 bases). Trimming cost V 2 bases and J 4 bases, with 23 bases left between them. In germline, CDR1 is LNHDA, CDR2 SQIVND (reference sequence). The CDR3 has 18 amino acids. This CDR3 is CASSIYMVGGPGATEAFF. The CDR3 DNA reads as TGTGCCAGTAGTATATATATGGTGGGAGGGCCCGGGGCCACTGAAGCTTTCTTT.

This clone turned up a few times. The gene calls are TRBV11-2 and TRBJ2-3, with D possibly TRBD2 on 7 matching bases. The CDR3 runs to 17 residues. V was pared by 3 bases and J by 0 bases, with 16 bases between. CDR1 and CDR2 from the germline V gene are SGHAT and FQNNGV. In DNA, the CDR3 is TGTGCCAGCAGCTTTTCGCGGGGGCGCCGTAGCACAGATACGCAGTATTTT. Encoded protein: CASSFSRGRRSTDTQYF.

The chain employs TRBV7-2 and TRBJ1-2, with D possibly being TRBD1 (5 bases). There are 15 residues in the CDR3. The germline gives CDR1 SGHTA, CDR2 FQGNSA. Trimming removed 0 bases from V and 6 bases from J, with 14 bases in between. The CDR3 sequence is CASSLAQGRLHGYTF. CDR3 nucleotides: TGTGCCAGCAGCTTAGCGCAGGGCAGACTACATGGCTACACCTTC.

The chain combines TRBV30 with TRBJ2-3; 11 nucleotides agree with TRBD2. With V trimmed by 4 bases and J by 0 bases, 6 bases remained unmatched. Per the germline V gene, CDR1 is GTSNPN and CDR2 is SVGIG (reference sequence). The CDR3 covers 16 residues. The CDR3 region has the DNA TGTGCCTGGAATTGGGGACTAGCGGCTAGCACAGATACGCAGTATTTT. Translated, it gives CAWNWGLAASTDTQYF. The full variable domain, with the rest looked up from reference TRBV30 and TRBJ2-3, is SQTIHQWPATLVQPVGSPLSLECTVEGTSNPNLYWYRQAAGRGLQLLFYSVGIGQISSEVPQNLSASRPQDRQFILSSKKLLLSDSGFYLCAWNWGLAASTDTQYFGPGTRLTVL.

The gene calls are TRBV27 and TRBJ1-2; tentatively, D is TRBD1 (5 bases). V lost 4 bases and J 4 bases, leaving 10 bases between the germline ends. The CDR3 spans 13 residues. Germline CDR1 is MNHEY and CDR2 is SMNVEV (reference sequence). The CDR3 region has the DNA TGTGCCAGCAGTTACCAGGGACTCTATGGCTACACCTTC. Protein sequence: CASSYQGLYGYTF.

This chain joins TRBV10-3 and TRBJ2-7, with D perhaps assigned TRBD1 or TRBD2 (5 bases each). V was clipped by 4 bases and J by 3 bases, with 19 bases between them. In germline, CDR1 is ENHRY, CDR2 SYGVKD. CDR3 length: 16 residues. CDR3 DNA sequence: TGTGCCATCAGTGGAACCGGGACCTTCGAGGGCTACGAGCAGTACTTC. It encodes CAISGTGTFEGYEQYF.

The chain links TRBV28 to TRBJ1-2, with a weak D call TRBD1 (6 bases). CDR1 is MDHEN and CDR2 is SYDVKM in the germline V gene. This CDR3 has 16 residues. Trimming stripped 1 base from V and 7 bases from J, with 19 bases between. CDR3 bases: TGTGCCAGCAGTTTATCAGGTCACAGGGTGCGGAGTGGCTACACCTTC. It codes for CASSLSGHRVRSGYTF.

The chain carries TRBV19 and TRBJ1-3; D is uncertain. With 6 bases removed from V and 2 bases from J, the gap between germline ends came to 11 bases. The germline V gene encodes CDR1 LNHDA and CDR2 SQIVND (reference sequence). The length of the CDR3 is 14 residues. Written as DNA, the CDR3 is TGTGCCAGTAGCGAACGGGTAACTGGAAACACCATATATTTT. Protein product: CASSERVTGNTIYF.

The chain is built from TRBV18 and TRBJ1-2, with D possibly matching TRBD1 (5 bases). Germline CDR1 reads KGHSH; CDR2 reads LQKENI. Trimming removed 4 bases at V and 4 bases at J, with 19 bases between. This CDR3 is built from 16 residues. The CDR3 region has the DNA TGTGCCAGCTCACAAAAGGGACGGCCGGGGGGCTATGGCTACACCTTC. Residues: CASSQKGRPGGYGYTF.

The chain carries TRBV7-9 and TRBJ2-3; TRBD1 might be the D (6 bases). This CDR3 has 14 amino acids. Germline loops: CDR1 SEHNR, CDR2 FQNEAQ (reference sequence). Trimming took off 5 bases at V and 7 bases at J, with 16 bases between the two ends. The CDR3 sequence: CASSLAGAINTQYF. The CDR3 bases are TGTGCCAGCAGCCTGGCAGGGGCGATCAATACGCAGTATTTT.

On this clone itself: At one boundary the junction diverges from the germline segment, which might be a read error. The J gene is TRBJ1-2, the V gene TRBV15; D remains unclear. Germline CDR1 LNHNV, CDR2 YYDKDF (reference sequence). This CDR3 region has 14 residues. CDR3 sequence reads: CATSRNWRADGYTF. DNA for the CDR3: TGTGCCACTAGCAGGAACTGGAGGGCTGATGGCTACACCTTC.

The chain carries TRBV2 and TRBJ2-5, with TRBD1 identical over 9 bases. Looked up from germline, CDR1 is SNHLY and CDR2 is FYNNEI. The V gene end was trimmed by 6 bases and the J gene end by 5 bases; junction bases not matched to a gene: 7. CDR3 length: 14 amino acids. The CDR3 loop reads CASSLTGGGETQYF. DNA of the CDR3: TGTGCCAGCAGCCTCACAGGGGGCGGTGAGACCCAGTACTTC.